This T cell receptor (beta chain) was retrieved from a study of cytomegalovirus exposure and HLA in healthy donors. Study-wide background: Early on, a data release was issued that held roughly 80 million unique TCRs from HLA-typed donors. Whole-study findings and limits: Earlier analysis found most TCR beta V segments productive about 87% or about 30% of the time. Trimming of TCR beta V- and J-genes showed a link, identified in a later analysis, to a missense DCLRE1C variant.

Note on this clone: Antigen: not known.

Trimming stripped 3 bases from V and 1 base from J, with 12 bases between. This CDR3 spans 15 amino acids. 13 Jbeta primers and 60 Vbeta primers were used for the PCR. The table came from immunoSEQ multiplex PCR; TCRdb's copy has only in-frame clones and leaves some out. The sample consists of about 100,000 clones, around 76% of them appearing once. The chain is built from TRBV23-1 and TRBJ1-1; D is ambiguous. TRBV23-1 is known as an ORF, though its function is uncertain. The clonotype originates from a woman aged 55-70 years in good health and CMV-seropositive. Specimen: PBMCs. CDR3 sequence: CASSQTIPWNTEAFF. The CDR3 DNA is TGCGCCAGCAGTCAGACAATTCCCTGGAACACTGAAGCTTTCTTT.